The 20 T cell receptor beta chains below come from one sample, sequenced in a study of T cells in women clearing cervical HPV infection. Some clones are missing from TCRdb's copy, which holds only in-frame ones; the method was immunoSEQ multiplex PCR. This listing includes some 21,000 clones. Sample: blood buffy coat. These TCRs come from a woman aged 18 to 75 with a cervical HPV16 infection that either progressed to CIN3+ or cleared (not recorded which).

As to this clone: The CDR3 end lies 3 residues beyond the end of the read and is filled in from the germline J gene. This chain uses TRBV5-1 with TRBJ1-1; tentatively, D is TRBD1 (6 bases). The V gene lost 4 bases and the J gene lost 5 bases, with 18 bases spanning the gap. CDR1 and CDR2 from the germline V gene are SGHRS and YFSETQ. The CDR3 runs to 15 residues. The sequenced part of the CDR3 DNA is TGCGCCAGCAGCCCTCGATGGACAGACAAGACTGAA. Protein product: CASSPRWTDKTE. The complete CDR3 sequence is CASSPRWTDKTEAFF.

Of note for this clone: The sequenced fragment ends 3 residues before the CDR3 boundary, so the rest is inferred from the germline J gene. The genes are TRBV11-1 and TRBJ2-5; 8 nucleotides line up with TRBD2. The CDR3 has 15 amino acids. Germline lookup yields CDR1 SGHAT and CDR2 FQDESV (reference sequence). V shed 6 bases, J shed 2 bases, and the junction held 8 bases outside the gene matches. The sequenced CDR3 bases are TGTGCCAGCAGTCCCAGCGGGGGAGGACAAGAGACC. Protein: CASSPSGGGQET. The full CDR3 protein reads CASSPSGGGQETQYF.

On this clone: The CDR3 end is not reached by the read, which stops 3 residues before it; the germline J gene fills it in. V gene TRBV5-1 combines with J gene TRBJ2-1; 10 bases are shared with TRBD2. Germline trimming cut 4 bases from V and 4 bases from J; bases unmatched to any gene: 8. Germline V CDR1 and CDR2: SGHRS, YFSETQ. The CDR3 runs 16 residues. The DNA read from the CDR3 is TGCGCCAGCAGCCCGGGCGGACTAGCGGCATACAATGAG. It is translated as CASSPGGLAAYNE. The whole CDR3 sequence is CASSPGGLAAYNEQFF.

About this clone: The observed sequence ends 3 residues before the CDR3 terminus, with the missing tail filled in from the germline J gene. The V and J genes are TRBV18 and TRBJ1-2, with a weak D call TRBD1 (6 bases). There are 14 residues in the CDR3. The germline CDR1 and CDR2 sequences are KGHSH and LQKENI. The CDR3: CASSPSGQIYDYTF. CDR3 DNA, as far as it was read: TGTGCCAGCTCACCGTCAGGACAGATATACGAC.

Comments on this clone: The CDR3 end falls 3 residues outside the read, so it is completed with the germline J gene. The chain carries TRBV7-8 and TRBJ2-7, with D possibly matching TRBD2 (6 bases). V lost 5 bases, J lost 3 bases, and 17 bases lay in between. Germline assignment: CDR1 SGHVS and CDR2 FQNEAQ. The CDR3 has 15 residues. CDR3 loop: CASSARDSLIYEQYF. CDR3 DNA, as far as it was read: TGTGCCAGCAGCGCCCGGGACTCCCTAATCTACGAG. Looking up the rest from reference TRBV7-8 and TRBJ2-7 gives the full variable domain: GAGVSQSPRYKVAKRGQDVALRCDPISGHVSLFWYQQALGQGPEFLTYFQNEAQLDKSGLPSDRFFAERPEGSVSTLKIQRTQQEDSAVYLCASSARDSLIYEQYFGPGTRLTVT.

Comments on this clone: Coverage ceases 3 residues before the CDR3 finishes, and the germline J gene fills in the end. V is TRBV5-6 and J is TRBJ1-1, with a possible D match to TRBD1 (6 bases). From germline, CDR1 is SGHDT and CDR2 YYEEEE. V lost 2 bases to trimming and J lost 1 base, with 12 bases between them. The CDR3 contains 15 residues. The CDR3 DNA, read in part, is TGTGCCAGCAGCTTAGTCTACAGGGAGAACACTGAA. Translated: CASSLVYRENTE. The entire CDR3 sequence reads CASSLVYRENTEAFF.

In regard to this clone: The missing CDR3 end, 3 residues past where the read stops, is filled in from the germline J gene. The chain carries TRBV11-2 and TRBJ1-2; TRBD1 might be the D (5 bases). The germline V gene has CDR1 SGHAT and CDR2 FQNNGV. The CDR3 is 14 amino acids. The CDR3 is CASSQVEGRGTYTF. The sequenced CDR3 bases are TGTGCCAGCAGCCAGGTGGAGGGTCGGGGGACC.

About this clone: The read gets to within 3 residues of the CDR3 end, and the germline J gene fills in the rest. The rearrangement links TRBV6-1 to TRBJ1-1; 9 positions agree with TRBD1. After removal of 2 bases from V and 5 bases from J, the junction contained 3 bases not matched to a gene. The CDR3 covers 14 residues. Germline CDR1 reads MNHNS; CDR2 reads SASEGT. Incomplete CDR3 DNA: TGTGCCAGCAGTGAACGCGGGACAGGGACTGAA. The encoded protein is CASSERGTGTE. From start to end, the CDR3 is CASSERGTGTEAFF.

About this clone itself: Read coverage stops 3 residues before the CDR3 terminus; the germline J gene supplies the remainder. The V and J genes are TRBV7-9 and TRBJ2-2; D perhaps matches TRBD1 (6 bases). Germline V gives CDR1 SEHNR, CDR2 FQNEAQ (reference sequence). The ends were cut back, 6 bases at V and 6 bases at J, with 17 bases in the middle. The CDR3 runs 15 residues. CDR3 loop: CASSPGTQGPGELFF. CDR3 DNA, as far as it was read: TGTGCCAGCAGTCCCGGGACACAGGGACCCGGGGAG.

CDR3: CASSSRSVLTF. Partial CDR3 DNA: TGTGCCAGCAGCTCGCGTAGCGTC. The chain has TRBV9 and TRBJ2-6; D not certain. The CDR3 end falls 3 residues outside the read, so it is completed with the germline J gene. This CDR3 has 11 residues. The V end lost 4 bases, the J end lost 12 bases, and 8 bases lay between the germline ends. CDR1 SGDLS and CDR2 YYNGEE come from the germline V gene.

Of note for this clone: Read data end 3 residues before the CDR3 end; the end is taken from the germline J gene. The chain joins TRBV2 to TRBJ2-1, with no clear D. CDR3 length: 13 amino acids. Trimming took off 4 bases at V and 2 bases at J, with 6 bases between the two ends. CDR1 is SNHLY, CDR2 FYNNEI, per germline. CDR3 amino acids: CASSGPTYNEQFF. The CDR3 bases that were read are TGTGCCAGCAGTGGGCCCACCTACAATGAG.

About this clone itself: Coverage ceases 3 residues before the CDR3 finishes, and the germline J gene fills in the end. The chain carries TRBV19 and TRBJ2-1; TRBD2 agrees at 8 bases. The trim removed 3 bases at V and 3 bases at J, leaving 13 bases unmatched. The CDR3 length is 18 residues. The germline V gene has CDR1 LNHDA and CDR2 SQIVND (reference sequence). CDR3 sequence reads: CASSMVSGRSGSYNEQFF. The sequenced part of the CDR3 DNA is TGTGCCAGTAGTATGGTTTCGGGCCGCAGCGGGAGCTACAATGAG.

On this clone itself: The CDR3 end falls 3 residues outside the read, so it is completed with the germline J gene. The sample has other DNA sequences that encode this CDR3 too. This sequence joins TRBV18 and TRBJ2-5; D is perhaps TRBD2 (6 bases). The V gene lost 0 bases and the J gene lost 2 bases, with 16 bases spanning the gap. Germline values: CDR1 KGHSH, CDR2 LQKENI. CDR3 length: 17 amino acids. This CDR3 is CASSPPATGRRQETQYF. The CDR3 DNA, read in part, is TGTGCCAGCTCACCACCGGCGACGGGGAGGAGGCAAGAGACC. Variable domain in full (rest from reference TRBV18 and TRBJ2-5): NAGVMQNPRHLVRRRGQEARLRCSPMKGHSHVYWYRQLPEEGLKFMVYLQKENIIDESGMPKERFSAEFPKEGPSILRIQQVVRGDSAAYFCASSPPATGRRQETQYFGPGTRLLVL.

For this clone: Read coverage stops 3 residues before the CDR3 terminus; the germline J gene supplies the remainder. The chain carries TRBV2 and TRBJ1-5; maybe TRBD1 (6 bases). V lost 1 base and J 5 bases, leaving 15 bases between the germline ends. Germline V gene lookup returns CDR1 SNHLY and CDR2 FYNNEI. This CDR3 comprises 16 residues. CDR3 DNA (partial): TGTGCCAGCAGTGAAGGGTGGACAGTCAGAGATCAGCCC. As protein: CASSEGWTVRDQP. The entire CDR3 sequence reads CASSEGWTVRDQPQHF.

Details on this clone: Sequencing ends 3 residues short of the CDR3 end; the germline J gene provides the rest. The chain has TRBV5-1 and TRBJ2-5; 8 bases are shared with TRBD1. The V and J ends lost 3 bases and 4 bases, in that order; junction bases with no gene match: 2. The germline CDR1 and CDR2 sequences are SGHRS and YFSETQ. The CDR3 loop spans 13 amino acids. Incomplete CDR3 DNA: TGCGCCAGCAGCTCCACAGGGGGAGAGACC. Its translation: CASSSTGGET. The CDR3 in its entirety is CASSSTGGETQYF.

About this clone: Read sequence stops 3 residues before the CDR3 end, and the germline J gene provides the missing end. The V and J genes are TRBV5-1 and TRBJ2-5, with a weak D call TRBD2 (6 bases). The CDR3 runs 13 residues. V lost 6 bases and J 2 bases, leaving 11 bases between the germline ends. From germline, CDR1 is SGHRS and CDR2 YFSETQ. The CDR3 spells CASKMGGQETQYF. CDR3 DNA, as far as it was read: TGCGCCAGCAAAATGGGGGGTCAAGAGACC. The variable domain in full, with the rest retrieved from reference TRBV5-1 and TRBJ2-5, is KAGVTQTPRYLIKTRGQQVTLSCSPISGHRSVSWYQQTPGQGLQFLFEYFSETQRNKGNFPGRFSGRQFSNSRSEMNVSTLELGDSALYLCASKMGGQETQYFGPGTRLLVL.

A note on this clone: The DNA ends 3 residues before the CDR3 does, and the rest of the CDR3 is filled in from the germline J gene. The chain combines TRBV30 with TRBJ2-5; D is unclear. V lost 0 bases, J lost 0 bases, and 11 bases lay in between. The CDR3 spans 15 residues. CDR1 and CDR2 from the germline V gene are GTSNPN and SVGIG (reference sequence). CDR3 in amino acids: CAWSVGLGYQETQYF. CDR3 bases read: TGTGCCTGGAGTGTAGGGCTTGGATACCAAGAGACC.

Concerning this clone itself: The read is 3 residues too short to cover the CDR3 end, so that end is filled in from the germline J gene. V gene TRBV6-4 combines with J gene TRBJ2-1; TRBD2 might be the D (6 bases). The V end was cut by 5 bases, the J end by 5 bases, with 10 bases between. Germline CDR1 MRHNA, CDR2 SNTAGT. This CDR3 has 13 residues. The CDR3 bases that were read are TGTGCCAGCAGTTCGGGGGAGAACAATGAG. This encodes CASSSGENNE. The entire CDR3 is CASSSGENNEQFF.

In regard to this clone: The CDR3 end falls 3 residues outside the read, so it is completed with the germline J gene. This rearrangement joins TRBV30 to TRBJ1-2, with TRBD1 identical over 9 bases. The CDR3 runs to 15 residues. Germline loops: CDR1 GTSNPN, CDR2 SVGIG (reference sequence). The CDR3 sequence: CAWRIEDRGRWGYTF. Partial CDR3 DNA: TGTGCCTGGAGAATCGAGGACAGGGGCCGATGGGGC.

About this clone: The CDR3 end lies 3 residues beyond the end of the read and is filled in from the germline J gene. The chain couples TRBV30 to TRBJ1-2; D gene unclear. CDR1 GTSNPN and CDR2 SVGIG come from the germline V gene (reference sequence). Trimming took off 6 bases at V and 5 bases at J, with 16 bases between the two ends. The CDR3 spans 13 residues. The CDR3 reads CACYQNLGYGYTF. The DNA read from the CDR3 is TGTGCCTGCTACCAAAATCTCGGTTATGGC.